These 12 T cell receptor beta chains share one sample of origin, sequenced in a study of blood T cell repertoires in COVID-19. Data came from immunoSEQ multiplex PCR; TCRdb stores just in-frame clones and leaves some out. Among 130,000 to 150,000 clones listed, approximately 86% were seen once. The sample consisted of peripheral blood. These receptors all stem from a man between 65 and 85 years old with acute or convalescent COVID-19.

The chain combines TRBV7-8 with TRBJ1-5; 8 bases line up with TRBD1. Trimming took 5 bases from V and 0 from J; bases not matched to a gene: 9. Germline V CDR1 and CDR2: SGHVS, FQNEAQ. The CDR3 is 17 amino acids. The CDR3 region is CASSPGQGDFSNQPQHF. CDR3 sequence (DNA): TGTGCCAGCAGCCCCGGACAGGGTGATTTTAGCAATCAGCCCCAGCATTTT. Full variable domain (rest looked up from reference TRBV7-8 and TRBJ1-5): GAGVSQSPRYKVAKRGQDVALRCDPISGHVSLFWYQQALGQGPEFLTYFQNEAQLDKSGLPSDRFFAERPEGSVSTLKIQRTQQEDSAVYLCASSPGQGDFSNQPQHFGDGTRLSIL.

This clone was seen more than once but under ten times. CDR3 DNA: TGTGCCAGTAGTCCGACAAGGGAAAAACTGTTTTTT. This translates into CASSPTREKLFF. The chain couples TRBV19 to TRBJ1-4; D unclear. There are 12 residues in the CDR3. The germline gives CDR1 LNHDA, CDR2 SQIVND (reference sequence). Trimming stripped 5 bases from V and 8 bases from J, with 9 bases between.

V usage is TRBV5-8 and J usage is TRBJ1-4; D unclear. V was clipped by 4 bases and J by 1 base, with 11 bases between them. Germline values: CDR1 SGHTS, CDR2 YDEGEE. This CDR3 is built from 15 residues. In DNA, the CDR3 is TGTGCCAGCAGCCCCCGCGGGGAAACTAATGAAAAACTGTTTTTT. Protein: CASSPRGETNEKLFF.

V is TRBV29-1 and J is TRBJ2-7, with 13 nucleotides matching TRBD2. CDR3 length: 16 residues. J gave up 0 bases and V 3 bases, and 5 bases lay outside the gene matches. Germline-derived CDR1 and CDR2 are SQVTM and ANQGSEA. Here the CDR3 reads CSVDGGLAGSSYEQYF. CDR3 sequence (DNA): TGCAGCGTTGATGGGGGACTAGCGGGAAGCTCCTACGAGCAGTACTTC.

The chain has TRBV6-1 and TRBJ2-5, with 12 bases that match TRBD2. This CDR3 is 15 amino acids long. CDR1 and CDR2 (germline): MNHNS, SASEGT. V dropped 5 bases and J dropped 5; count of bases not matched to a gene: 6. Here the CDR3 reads CASSTSGGPGETQYF. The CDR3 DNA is TGTGCCAGCAGTACTAGCGGGGGGCCGGGTGAGACCCAGTACTTC.

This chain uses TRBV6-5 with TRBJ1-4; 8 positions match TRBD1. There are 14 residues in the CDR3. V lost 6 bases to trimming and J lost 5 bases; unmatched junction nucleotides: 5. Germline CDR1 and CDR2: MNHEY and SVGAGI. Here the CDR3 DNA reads TGTGCCAGCAGCTCCGGGACAGGAAATGAAAAACTGTTTTTT. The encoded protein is CASSSGTGNEKLFF.

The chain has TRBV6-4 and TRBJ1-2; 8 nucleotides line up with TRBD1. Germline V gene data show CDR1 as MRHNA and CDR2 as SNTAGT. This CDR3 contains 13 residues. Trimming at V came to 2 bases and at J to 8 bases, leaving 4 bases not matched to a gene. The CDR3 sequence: CASSDRQGSGYTF. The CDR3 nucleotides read TGTGCCAGCAGTGACCGACAGGGGAGCGGCTACACCTTC.

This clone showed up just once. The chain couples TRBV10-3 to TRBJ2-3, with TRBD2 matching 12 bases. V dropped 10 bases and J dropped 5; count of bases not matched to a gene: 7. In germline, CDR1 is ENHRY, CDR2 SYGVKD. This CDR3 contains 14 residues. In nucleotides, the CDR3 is TGTGCCACGCGGACTAGCGGGAACCGAGATACGCAGTATTTT. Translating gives CATRTSGNRDTQYF.

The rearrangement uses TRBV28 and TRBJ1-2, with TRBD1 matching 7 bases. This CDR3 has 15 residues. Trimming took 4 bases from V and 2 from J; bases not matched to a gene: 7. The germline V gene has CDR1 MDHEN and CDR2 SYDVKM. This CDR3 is CASSSPGQSNYGYTF. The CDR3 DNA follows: TGTGCCAGCAGTTCCCCGGGACAGTCGAACTATGGCTACACCTTC.

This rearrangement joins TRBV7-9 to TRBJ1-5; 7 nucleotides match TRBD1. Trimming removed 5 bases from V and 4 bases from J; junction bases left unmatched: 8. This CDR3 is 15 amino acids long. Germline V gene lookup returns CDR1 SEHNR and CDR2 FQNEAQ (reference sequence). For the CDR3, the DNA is TGTGCCAGCAGCATGACAGGGATTGGTAATCAGCCCCAGCATTTT. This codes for CASSMTGIGNQPQHF.

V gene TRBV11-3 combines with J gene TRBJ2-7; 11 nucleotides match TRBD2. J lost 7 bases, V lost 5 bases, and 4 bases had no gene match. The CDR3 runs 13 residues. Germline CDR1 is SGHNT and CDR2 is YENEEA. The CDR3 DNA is TGTGCCAGCAGCGACAGACTAGCGGGGGAGCAGTACTTC. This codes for CASSDRLAGEQYF. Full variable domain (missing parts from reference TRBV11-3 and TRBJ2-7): EAGVVQSPRYKIIEKKQPVAFWCNPISGHNTLYWYLQNLGQGPELLIRYENEEAVDDSQLPKDRFSAERLKGVDSTLKIQPAELGDSAVYLCASSDRLAGEQYFGPGTRLTVT.

This CDR3 reads CASSQTGGDTGELFF. The CDR3 DNA follows: TGTGCCAGCAGCCAGACAGGGGGCGACACCGGGGAGCTGTTTTTT. The V call is TRBV5-4, the J call TRBJ2-2; TRBD1 matches 10 bases. CDR1 SGHNT and CDR2 YYREEE come from the germline V gene (reference sequence). CDR3 length equals 15 residues. Unmatched junction bases numbered 3, after V lost 4 bases and J lost 3 bases.